This is a list of T cell receptor beta chains from one sample in a study of radiotherapy plus CTLA-4 blockade in lung cancer. Only in-frame clones appear in the TCRdb table, and some are missing; sequencing was by immunoSEQ multiplex PCR. Counted here are around 59,000 clones, over 70% occurring once; the ten biggest clones make up less than 4%. Sequenced material: peripheral blood, taken from a patient treated with radiotherapy plus ipilimumab. These receptor sequences come from a human donor with non-small cell lung cancer who had a partial response to radiotherapy plus ipilimumab. The CDR3 runs from the conserved cysteine through the conserved F or W.

TRBV5-1 CASSPYRGENEKLFF
TRBV5-6 CASSLGDQPQHF
TRBV9 CASSGAGTRANYEQYF
TRBV7-7 CASSPSLTASYEQYF
TRBV19 CASSIGLAGGREQFF
TRBV5-6 CASSLAGLQETQYF
TRBV29-1 CSVGGSSSTDTQYF
TRBV6-6 CASSLRDIHEQYF
TRBV27 CASSSQGLATLETQYF
TRBV5-1 CASSFRDRDTDTQYF
TRBV7-6 CASSLGEVLNSPLHF
TRBV13 CASSTTRSGGSYNEQFF
TRBV29-1 CSASPLNTEAFF
TRBV7-3 CASSDRGGGPDTQYF
TRBV7-2 CASSPTSPNSGEKLFF
TRBV11-2 CASTTTRGTEQFF
TRBV5-1 CASSLSRYNEQFF
TRBV7-3 CASSLGQYNTGELFF
TRBV5-1 CASSGRQGADNNYGYTF
TRBV28 CASSSSGTGGYEQYF
TRBV7-9 CASSKTSGGPGELFF
TRBV5-1 CASSLVYAYEQYF
TRBV7-2 CASSLKPGGNQPQHF
TRBV5-6 CASSLGQGTGGYTF
TRBV4-2 CASSQPGLAAYEQYF
TRBV5-1 CASRAGQGPNSPLHF
TRBV5-6 CASGLTGGTEAFF
TRBV27 CASSLAAGADTQYF
TRBV5-4 CASSSPRTGMPDTQYF
TRBV10-3 CAISDGEQYF
TRBV30 CAWSVLTGTEAFF
TRBV2 CASSEGGDGYEKLFF
TRBV6-1 CASSGGLAGGLGDTQYF
TRBV28 CASSRQGYGYTF
TRBV19 CASSIGASGGGETQYF
TRBV7-2 CASSPSLRSNYGYTF
TRBV7-9 CASSYFGHLQSYEQYF
TRBV29-1 CSVDARSSYNEQFF
TRBV27 CASPGSSYEQYF
TRBV7-9 CASSVMGQSTDTQYF
TRBV6-1 CASSDGTGVQPQHF
TRBV11-2 CASPSGGPSSYNEQFF
TRBV7-6 CASSHYRGGTNTGELFF
TRBV6-5 CASRVAGASTDTQYF
TRBV30 CAWSLPGGVVEKLFF
TRBV4-2 CASSHFANGGDRALSDTQYF
TRBV5-1 CASNSGRGGELFF
TRBV6-5 CASSLGQGKMPLHF
TRBV19 CASMGDRGYSNQPQHF
TRBV5-1 CASSFGLAGALTDTQYF
TRBV2 CASSRRADTQYF
TRBV5-1 CASSLGSADTQYF
TRBV6-5 CASSYMGQGAYGYTF
TRBV28 CASIGGASYEQYF
TRBV2 CASSGAGGYTDTQYF